This TCR beta chain was retrieved from a study of vaccination effects on CD4 cells after COVID-19. Study results and limitations: Early post-infection timepoints were missing from the study, which also had few convalescent patients. New vaccine-induced clones were the main type among post-vaccine spike-reactive clones in convalescents. Long after vaccination, the clones induced by infection and by vaccine shrank markedly in size.

Using immunoSEQ multiplex PCR, the repertoire was profiled, and TCRdb retains in-frame clones only, with some absent. The sample yields about 14,000 clones, around 75% seen once. Prior to sequencing, the ViraFEST assay stimulated PBMC with viral peptide pools, which expanded the antigen-specific CD4+ T cells. The culture ran for around nine days before CD4+ T cells were isolated. A positive SARS-CoV-2 PCR test fell between March and December 2020. It was two doses of either the BNT162b2 or mRNA-1273 vaccine that participants received. V was clipped by 5 bases and J by 6 bases; unmatched bases: 5. Germline-derived CDR1 and CDR2 are MNHEY and SMNVEV (reference sequence). CDR3 length equals 14 residues. As to this clone: Its target is unknown.

Sample: CD4+ T cells from PBMCs cultured with HCoV-NL63 spike peptides, taken after COVID-19 vaccination. The TCR sequence derives from a human donor who had a prior SARS-CoV-2 infection. This sequence joins TRBV27 and TRBJ2-1, with 9 bases identical to TRBD1. The CDR3 spells CASSRDRVSNEQFF. The CDR3 region has the DNA TGTGCCAGCAGTCGGGACAGGGTCAGCAATGAGCAGTTCTTC.